These 24 T cell receptor beta chains were all obtained from the same sample, sequenced in a study of T cells in narcolepsy. Here immunoSEQ multiplex PCR was the method, and the copy in TCRdb shows in-frame clones only, minus some. The table includes approximately 30,000 clones, roughly 82% detected once. The sequencing sample was made of CD45RA- memory CD4+ T cells from PBMCs. The receptors derive from a human donor with narcolepsy.

J is TRBJ2-1 and V is TRBV11-1, with 11 bases fitting TRBD2. Germline V lookup: CDR1 SGHAT, CDR2 FQDESV (reference sequence). The CDR3 spans 16 residues. The V and J ends lost 5 bases and 8 bases, in that order; junction bases with no gene match: 11. For the CDR3, the DNA is TGTGCCAGCAGCCTCAGGACTAGCGGGCTAAGGGATGAGCAGTTCTTC. Amino acids: CASSLRTSGLRDEQFF.

J is TRBJ2-5 and V is TRBV6-5; 11 bases are a match to TRBD1. Germline values: CDR1 MNHEY, CDR2 SVGAGI. The CDR3 length is 16 residues. J lost 7 bases, V lost 4 bases, and 11 bases had no gene match. The CDR3 sequence is CASSSLGTGGGGTQYF. As DNA, the CDR3 is TGTGCCAGCAGTTCTTTGGGGACAGGGGGTGGTGGGACCCAGTACTTC.

The V call is TRBV5-4, the J call TRBJ1-2; a possible D gene is TRBD1 (5 bases). The CDR3 loop spans 11 amino acids. Germline V lookup: CDR1 SGHNT, CDR2 YYREEE (reference sequence). V was shortened by 9 bases and J by 4 bases, with 10 bases between the two germline ends. CDR3 in DNA: TGTGCCATGGGACGGACCTATGGCTACACCTTC. Translated: CAMGRTYGYTF. The variable domain in full, with the rest retrieved from reference TRBV5-4 and TRBJ1-2, is ETGVTQSPTHLIKTRGQQVTLRCSSQSGHNTVSWYQQALGQGPQFIFQYYREEENGRGNFPPRFSGLQFPNYSSELNVNALELDDSALYLCAMGRTYGYTFGSGTRLTVV.

The table lists this clone with a few counts. V and J are TRBV5-8 and TRBJ1-1; D is perhaps TRBD1 (6 bases). Germline CDR1 is SGHTS and CDR2 is YDEGEE. V lost 3 bases and J lost 0, with 12 bases in between. The CDR3 is 15 residues long. The CDR3 bases are TGTGCCAGCAGCTCGCGGACAGCAATGAACACTGAAGCTTTCTTT. It specifies CASSSRTAMNTEAFF. Full variable domain (outside the CDR3, taken from reference TRBV5-8 and TRBJ1-1): EAGVTQSPTHLIKTRGQQATLRCSPISGHTSVYWYQQALGLGLQFLLWYDEGEERNRGNFPPRFSGRQFPNYSSELNVNALELEDSALYLCASSSRTAMNTEAFFGQGTRLTVV.

The rearrangement joins TRBV5-6 to TRBJ1-2, with 7 bases lining up with TRBD1. V gave up 0 bases and J gave up 3 bases; unmatched junction bases: 2. CDR3 size: 14 residues. The V gene's germline CDR1 is SGHDT and CDR2 YYEEEE. CDR3: CASSLEGADYGYTF. The CDR3 DNA reads as TGTGCCAGCAGCTTGGAGGGGGCGGACTATGGCTACACCTTC.

In this sample, this clone turned up a few times. V usage is TRBV30 and J usage is TRBJ2-7; possibly TRBD1 for D (6 bases). The CDR3 is 17 residues long. Germline V gene sequence: CDR1 GTSNPN, CDR2 SVGIG (reference sequence). V was cut by 2 bases and J by 0 bases, with 20 bases left in between. In nucleotides, the CDR3 is TGTGCCTGGAGTTATATTCTTCGTGGGGACAACTCCTACGAGCAGTACTTC. The encoded protein is CAWSYILRGDNSYEQYF.

The V call is TRBV28, the J call TRBJ2-3; TRBD1 agrees at 8 bases. V lost 5 bases, J lost 3 bases, and 4 bases stayed unmatched. Germline values: CDR1 MDHEN, CDR2 SYDVKM. This CDR3 has 14 amino acids. The DNA of the CDR3 is TGTGCCAGCAGTCCAGGGGGCACTACAGATACGCAGTATTTT. Residues: CASSPGGTTDTQYF. The full variable domain, in which reference TRBV28 and TRBJ2-3 provide the parts outside the CDR3, is DVKVTQSSRYLVKRTGEKVFLECVQDMDHENMFWYRQDPGLGLRLIYFSYDVKMKEKGDIPEGYSVSREKKERFSLILESASTNQTSMYLCASSPGGTTDTQYFGPGTRLTVL.

V is TRBV6-1 and J is TRBJ1-2, with D maybe TRBD1 (5 bases). The V end lost 3 bases, the J end lost 5 bases, and 13 bases lay between the germline ends. Germline V gives CDR1 MNHNS, CDR2 SASEGT. This CDR3 has 14 residues. The CDR3 sequence: CASSEFARVYGYTF. The DNA of the CDR3 is TGTGCCAGCAGTGAGTTTGCCAGGGTGTATGGCTACACCTTC.

This clone has only a few counts. The gene calls are TRBV6-1 and TRBJ2-3; D may correspond to TRBD1 or TRBD2 (6 bases each). The V gene lost 2 bases and the J gene lost 0 bases, with 9 bases spanning the gap. CDR3 length: 15 residues. Germline V CDR1 and CDR2: MNHNS, SASEGT. The CDR3 DNA sequence: TGTGCCAGCAGTGAATGGAGGGGGAGCACAGATACGCAGTATTTT. It encodes CASSEWRGSTDTQYF.

The chain uses TRBV6-1 and TRBJ1-6; D remains ambiguous. Per germline, CDR1 MNHNS and CDR2 SASEGT. This CDR3 is 14 amino acids long. The V end lost 6 bases, the J end lost 0 bases, and 6 bases lay between the germline ends. CDR3 region: CASSYSSYNSPLHF. The DNA of the CDR3 is TGTGCCAGCAGCTACAGCTCCTATAATTCACCCCTCCACTTT.

DNA of the CDR3: TGTGCCAGCAGCCGGGACAGCGTTAGCACAGATACGCAGTATTTT. Encoded protein: CASSRDSVSTDTQYF. The chain has TRBV19 and TRBJ2-3; 7 bases line up with TRBD1. There are 15 residues in the CDR3. The germline CDR1 and CDR2 sequences are LNHDA and SQIVND (reference sequence). V lost 9 bases to trimming and J lost 0 bases; unmatched junction nucleotides: 9.

The J gene is TRBJ2-3, the V gene TRBV7-3; D is perhaps TRBD1 (5 bases). In germline, CDR1 is SGHTA, CDR2 FQGTGA. The CDR3 is 16 amino acids. Trimming cost V 4 bases and J 1 base, with 15 bases left between them. The CDR3 DNA follows: TGTGCCAGCAGCTCAACCGGACACGGAGGCACAGATACGCAGTATTTT. Translated, it gives CASSSTGHGGTDTQYF. The whole variable domain, remainder taken from reference TRBV7-3 and TRBJ2-3, is GAGVSQTPSNKVTEKGKYVELRCDPISGHTALYWYRQSLGQGPEFLIYFQGTGAADDSGLPNDRFFAVRPEGSVSTLKIQRTERGDSAVYLCASSSTGHGGTDTQYFGPGTRLTVL.

The chain carries TRBV5-1 and TRBJ2-2; TRBD1 matches 8 bases. This CDR3 spans 16 amino acids. Germline-derived CDR1 and CDR2 are SGHRS and YFSETQ. The V segment lost 0 bases and the J segment 0 bases; nucleotides outside the gene matches: 1. Here the CDR3 reads CASSLEGQANTGELFF. In DNA form, the CDR3 reads TGCGCCAGCAGCTTGGAGGGACAGGCGAACACCGGGGAGCTGTTTTTT.

The J gene is TRBJ2-2, the V gene TRBV7-8; 12 nucleotides match TRBD2. Germline V gene data show CDR1 as SGHVS and CDR2 as FQNEAQ. The CDR3 is 17 residues long. J was trimmed by 4 bases and V by 4 bases; bases with no gene match: 7. The CDR3 loop reads CASSSRTSGALTGELFF. The CDR3 DNA is TGTGCCAGCAGCTCAAGGACTAGCGGGGCGCTCACCGGGGAGCTGTTTTTT.

The V gene is TRBV14, the J gene TRBJ2-5, with 11 nucleotides matching TRBD2. This CDR3 is 15 amino acids long. The J segment lost 6 bases and the V segment lost 3 bases, leaving 6 bases of the junction unmatched. Germline CDR1 and CDR2: SGHDN and FVKESK. The CDR3 is CASSQVAGGPKTQYF. The DNA of the CDR3 is TGTGCCAGCAGCCAGGTAGCGGGAGGGCCGAAGACCCAGTACTTC.

The gene calls are TRBV7-9 and TRBJ2-7; no firm D call. With 1 base removed from V and 3 bases from J, the gap between germline ends came to 7 bases. Looked up from germline, CDR1 is SEHNR and CDR2 is FQNEAQ (reference sequence). CDR3 length: 13 residues. The CDR3 is CASSLVSGYEQYF. CDR3 nucleotide sequence: TGTGCCAGCAGCTTAGTATCCGGCTACGAGCAGTACTTC.

This clone was observed a few times. V and J are TRBV10-3 and TRBJ2-1; 16 bases fit TRBD2. The CDR3 contains 17 residues. J lost 4 bases, V lost 3 bases, and 3 bases had no gene match. CDR1 ENHRY and CDR2 SYGVKD come from the germline V gene. The CDR3 nucleotides read TGTGCCATCAGTGACGGGACTAGCGGGAGGGTGTACAATGAGCAGTTCTTC. Translated: CAISDGTSGRVYNEQFF.

The chain combines TRBV2 with TRBJ2-7; weak D call: TRBD1 (5 bases). The CDR3 covers 12 residues. V lost 5 bases, J lost 6 bases, and 11 bases lay in between. From germline, CDR1 is SNHLY and CDR2 FYNNEI. DNA for the CDR3: TGTGCCAGCAGTCTAGGGGTTGCCGAGCAGTACTTC. This sequence encodes CASSLGVAEQYF.

The chain joins TRBV18 to TRBJ2-5; 10 bases are shared with TRBD2. V trimming: 4 bases; J trimming: 5 bases; junction bases outside the gene matches: 4. This CDR3 comprises 14 residues. In germline, CDR1 is KGHSH, CDR2 LQKENI. The CDR3 DNA is TGTGCCAGCTCACATCTAGCGGGAGTTGAGACCCAGTACTTC. Protein product: CASSHLAGVETQYF.

This chain links TRBV4-2 with TRBJ2-7; D perhaps matches TRBD1 (6 bases). The CDR3 covers 16 residues. Germline CDR1 and CDR2: LGHNA and YNFKEQ. The V gene lost 0 bases and the J gene lost 0 bases, with 12 bases spanning the gap. In DNA, the CDR3 is TGTGCCAGCAGCCAAGACGAGATAGGGGGCTCCTACGAGCAGTACTTC. Its protein product is CASSQDEIGGSYEQYF.

Here the CDR3 DNA reads TGTGCCAGCAGTCTAGGGGGCGGCTATGGCTACACCTTC. Translation gives CASSLGGGYGYTF. V and J are TRBV28 and TRBJ1-2, with 7 bases fitting TRBD1. The germline CDR1 and CDR2 sequences are MDHEN and SYDVKM. The junction had 4 bases not matched to a gene; V was cut back by 5 bases and J by 4 bases. CDR3 length: 13 amino acids.

Remarks on this clone: Other DNA sequences in this specimen translate into the identical CDR3. V is TRBV5-1 and J is TRBJ2-2; D may be TRBD1 (6 bases). Germline V gene data show CDR1 as SGHRS and CDR2 as YFSETQ. Trimming removed 4 bases at V and 2 bases at J, with 9 bases between. The CDR3 length is 14 residues. The CDR3 loop is CASSPGANTGELFF. The CDR3 DNA is TGCGCCAGCAGCCCAGGGGCCAACACCGGGGAGCTGTTTTTT.

This chain uses TRBV6-1 with TRBJ2-3; 10 nucleotides align to TRBD2. V shed 3 bases and J 2 bases; nucleotides not matched to a gene: 5. CDR1 is MNHNS and CDR2 is SASEGT in the germline V gene. The CDR3 has 16 amino acids. This CDR3 reads CASSDGLAVNTDTQYF. The DNA for the CDR3 is TGTGCCAGCAGTGATGGACTAGCGGTAAACACAGATACGCAGTATTTT.

In DNA, the CDR3 is TGTGCCATCAGAGAACAGACAGGTTTTAAGGAGCAGTACTTC. Its protein product is CAIREQTGFKEQYF. The chain combines TRBV10-3 with TRBJ2-7, with a weak D call TRBD1 (6 bases). V lost 6 bases and J lost 7, with 19 bases in between. This CDR3 is 14 amino acids long. Germline CDR1 and CDR2: ENHRY and SYGVKD.